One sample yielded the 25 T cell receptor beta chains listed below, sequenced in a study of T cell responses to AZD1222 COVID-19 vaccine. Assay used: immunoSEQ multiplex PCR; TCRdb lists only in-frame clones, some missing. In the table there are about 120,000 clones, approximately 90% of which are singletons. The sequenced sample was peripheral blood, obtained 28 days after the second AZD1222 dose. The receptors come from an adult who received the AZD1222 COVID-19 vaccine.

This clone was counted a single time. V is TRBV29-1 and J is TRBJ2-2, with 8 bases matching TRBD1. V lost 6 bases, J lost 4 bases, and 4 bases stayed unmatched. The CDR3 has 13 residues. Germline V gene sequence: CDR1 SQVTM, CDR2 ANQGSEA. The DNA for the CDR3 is TGCAGCGTAACCGGGACAGGCACCGGGGAGCTGTTTTTT. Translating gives CSVTGTGTGELFF.

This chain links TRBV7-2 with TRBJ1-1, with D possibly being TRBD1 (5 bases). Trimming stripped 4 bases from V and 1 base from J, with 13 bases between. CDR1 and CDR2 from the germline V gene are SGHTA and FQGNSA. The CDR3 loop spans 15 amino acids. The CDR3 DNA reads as TGTGCCAGCAGCTCGTCCGGGACGGCGAACACTGAAGCTTTCTTT. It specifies CASSSSGTANTEAFF.

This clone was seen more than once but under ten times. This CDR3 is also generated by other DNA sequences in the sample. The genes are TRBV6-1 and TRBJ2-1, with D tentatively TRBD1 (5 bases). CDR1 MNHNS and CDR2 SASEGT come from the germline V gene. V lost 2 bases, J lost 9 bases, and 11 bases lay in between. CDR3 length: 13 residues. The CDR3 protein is CASSESGLGEQFF. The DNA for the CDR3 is TGTGCCAGCAGTGAATCAGGGTTGGGTGAGCAGTTCTTC.

The CDR3 coding sequence is TGTGCCAGCAGCTCGAGCTTTTGGAAGAATGAGCAGTTCTTC. The encoded protein is CASSSSFWKNEQFF. The V gene is TRBV7-2, the J gene TRBJ2-1; D ambiguous. Trimming left V 4 bases short and J 7 bases short, with 14 bases between. Germline CDR1 and CDR2: SGHTA and FQGNSA. The CDR3 covers 14 residues.

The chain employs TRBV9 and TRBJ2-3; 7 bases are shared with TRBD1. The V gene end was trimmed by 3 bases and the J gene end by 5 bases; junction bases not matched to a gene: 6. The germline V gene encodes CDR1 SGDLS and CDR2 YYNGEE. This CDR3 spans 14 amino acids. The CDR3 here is CASSGTGAGDTQYF. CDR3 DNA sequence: TGTGCCAGCAGCGGTACAGGGGCGGGAGATACGCAGTATTTT.

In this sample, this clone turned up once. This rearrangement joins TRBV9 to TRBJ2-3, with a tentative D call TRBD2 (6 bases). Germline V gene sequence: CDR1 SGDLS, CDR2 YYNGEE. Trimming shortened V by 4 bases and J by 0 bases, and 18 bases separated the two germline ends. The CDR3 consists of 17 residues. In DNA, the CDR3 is TGTGCCAGCAGCTCCCCCGGGTTGCGGGGTAGCACAGATACGCAGTATTTT. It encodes CASSSPGLRGSTDTQYF.

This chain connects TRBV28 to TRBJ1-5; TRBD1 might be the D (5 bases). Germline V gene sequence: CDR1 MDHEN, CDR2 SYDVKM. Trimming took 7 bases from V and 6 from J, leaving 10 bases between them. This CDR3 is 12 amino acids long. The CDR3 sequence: CASTQGGQPQHF. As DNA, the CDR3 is TGTGCCAGCACTCAGGGAGGTCAGCCCCAGCATTTT.

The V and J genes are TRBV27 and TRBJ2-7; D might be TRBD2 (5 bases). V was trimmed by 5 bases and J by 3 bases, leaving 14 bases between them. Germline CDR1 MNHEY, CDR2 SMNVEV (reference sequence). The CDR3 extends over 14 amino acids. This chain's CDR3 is CASSTPGKLYEQYF. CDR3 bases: TGTGCCAGCAGTACACCGGGAAAACTCTACGAGCAGTACTTC.

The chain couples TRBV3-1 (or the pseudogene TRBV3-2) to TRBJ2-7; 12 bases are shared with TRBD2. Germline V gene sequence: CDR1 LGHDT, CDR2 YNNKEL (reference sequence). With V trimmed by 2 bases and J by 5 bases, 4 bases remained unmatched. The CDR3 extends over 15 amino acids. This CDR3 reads CASSQNLAGGNEQYF. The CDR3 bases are TGTGCCAGCAGCCAAAACCTAGCGGGGGGGAACGAGCAGTACTTC.

The CDR3 region is CASSLVINEQFF. The CDR3 DNA sequence: TGTGCCAGCAGCTTAGTGATCAATGAGCAGTTCTTC. The chain employs TRBV7-2 and TRBJ2-1; no reliable D call. The CDR3 sequence is 12 residues long. Between the trimmed V and J ends, which lost 1 base and 6 bases, there was a span of 4 bases. From germline, CDR1 is SGHTA and CDR2 FQGNSA. Looking up the rest from reference TRBV7-2 and TRBJ2-1 gives the full variable domain: GAGVSQSPSNKVTEKGKDVELRCDPISGHTALYWYRQSLGQGLEFLIYFQGNSAPDKSGLPSDRFSAERTGGSVSTLTIQRTQQEDSAVYLCASSLVINEQFFGPGTRLTVL.

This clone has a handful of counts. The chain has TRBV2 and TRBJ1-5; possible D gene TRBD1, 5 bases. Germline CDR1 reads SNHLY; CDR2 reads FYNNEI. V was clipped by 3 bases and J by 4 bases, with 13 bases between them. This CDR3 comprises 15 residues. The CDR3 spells CASSDWTSSNQPQHF. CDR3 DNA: TGTGCCAGCAGTGATTGGACATCGTCTAATCAGCCCCAGCATTTT.

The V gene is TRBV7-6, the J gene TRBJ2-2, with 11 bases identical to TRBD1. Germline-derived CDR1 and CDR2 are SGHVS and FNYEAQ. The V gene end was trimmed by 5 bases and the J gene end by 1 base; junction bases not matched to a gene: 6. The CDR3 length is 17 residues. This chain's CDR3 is CASSATGTGGNTGELFF. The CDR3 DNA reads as TGTGCCAGCAGCGCGACCGGGACAGGGGGGAACACCGGGGAGCTGTTTTTT. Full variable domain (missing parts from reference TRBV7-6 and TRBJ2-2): GAGVSQSPRYKVTKRGQDVALRCDPISGHVSLYWYRQALGQGPEFLTYFNYEAQQDKSGLPNDRFSAERPEGSISTLTIQRTEQRDSAMYRCASSATGTGGNTGELFFGEGSRLTVL.

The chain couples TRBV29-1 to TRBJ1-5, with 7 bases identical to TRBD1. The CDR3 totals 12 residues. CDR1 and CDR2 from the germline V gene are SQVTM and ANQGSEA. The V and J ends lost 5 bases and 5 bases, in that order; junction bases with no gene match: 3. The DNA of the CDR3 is TGCAGCGTTCAGGGGGTGGATCAGCCCCAGCATTTT. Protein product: CSVQGVDQPQHF. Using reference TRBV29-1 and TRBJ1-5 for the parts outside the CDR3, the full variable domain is SAVISQKPSRDICQRGTSLTIQCQVDSQVTMMFWYRQQPGQSLTLIATANQGSEATYESGFVIDKFPISRPNLTFSTLTVSNMSPEDSSIYLCSVQGVDQPQHFGDGTRLSIL.

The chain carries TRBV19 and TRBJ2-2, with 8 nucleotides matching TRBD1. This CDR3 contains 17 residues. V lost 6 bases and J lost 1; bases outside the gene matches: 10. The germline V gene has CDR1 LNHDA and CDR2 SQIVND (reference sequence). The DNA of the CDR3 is TGTGCCAGTAGAAACTTCCAGGGGGCAGGGAACACCGGGGAGCTGTTTTTT. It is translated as CASRNFQGAGNTGELFF.

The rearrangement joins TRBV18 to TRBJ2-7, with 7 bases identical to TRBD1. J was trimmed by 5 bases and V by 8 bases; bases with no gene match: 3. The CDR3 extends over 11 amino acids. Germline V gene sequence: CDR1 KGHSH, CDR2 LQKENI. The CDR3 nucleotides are TGTGCCAGCGGTACAGGGGACGAGCAGTACTTC. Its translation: CASGTGDEQYF.

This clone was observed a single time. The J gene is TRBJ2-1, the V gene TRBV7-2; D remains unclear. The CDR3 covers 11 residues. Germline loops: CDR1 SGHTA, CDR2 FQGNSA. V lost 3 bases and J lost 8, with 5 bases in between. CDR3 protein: CASSLWDEQFF. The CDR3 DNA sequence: TGTGCCAGCAGCTTGTGGGATGAGCAGTTCTTC.

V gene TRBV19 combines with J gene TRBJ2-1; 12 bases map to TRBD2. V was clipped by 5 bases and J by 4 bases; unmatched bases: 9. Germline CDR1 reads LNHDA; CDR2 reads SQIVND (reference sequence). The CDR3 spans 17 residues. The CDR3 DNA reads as TGTGCCAGTAGTCCCTCAATGACTAGCGGGGGTTACAATGAGCAGTTCTTC. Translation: CASSPSMTSGGYNEQFF.

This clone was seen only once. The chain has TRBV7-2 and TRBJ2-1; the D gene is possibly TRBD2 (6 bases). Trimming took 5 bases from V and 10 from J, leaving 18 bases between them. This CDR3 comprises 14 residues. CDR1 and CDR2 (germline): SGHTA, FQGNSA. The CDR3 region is CASSLDYGMPEQFF. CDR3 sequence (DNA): TGTGCCAGCAGCCTGGACTATGGGATGCCAGAGCAGTTCTTC.

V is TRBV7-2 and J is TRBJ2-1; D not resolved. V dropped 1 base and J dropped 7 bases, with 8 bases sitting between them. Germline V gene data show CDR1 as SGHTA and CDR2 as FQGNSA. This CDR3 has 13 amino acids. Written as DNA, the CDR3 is TGTGCCAGCAGCTTAGTACGTGAGAATGAGCAGTTCTTC. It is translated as CASSLVRENEQFF.

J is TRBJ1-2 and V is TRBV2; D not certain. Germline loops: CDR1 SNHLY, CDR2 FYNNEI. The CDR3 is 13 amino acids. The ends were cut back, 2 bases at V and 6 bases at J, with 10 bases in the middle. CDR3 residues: CASSEKQKDGYTF. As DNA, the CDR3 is TGTGCCAGCAGTGAAAAACAAAAGGATGGCTACACCTTC. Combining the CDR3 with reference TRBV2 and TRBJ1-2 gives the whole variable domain EPEVTQTPSHQVTQMGQEVILRCVPISNHLYFYWYRQILGQKVEFLVSFYNNEISEKSEIFDDQFSVERPDGSNFTLKIRSTKLEDSAMYFCASSEKQKDGYTFGSGTRLTVV.

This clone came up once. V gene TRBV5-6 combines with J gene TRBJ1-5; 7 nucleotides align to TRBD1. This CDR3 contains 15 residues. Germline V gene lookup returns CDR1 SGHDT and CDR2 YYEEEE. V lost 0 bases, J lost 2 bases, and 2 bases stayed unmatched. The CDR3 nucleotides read TGTGCCAGCAGCTTGGCCAGGGGGGGCAATCAGCCCCAGCATTTT. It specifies CASSLARGGNQPQHF. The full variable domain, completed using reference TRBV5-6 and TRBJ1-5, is DAGVTQSPTHLIKTRGQQVTLRCSPKSGHDTVSWYQQALGQGPQFIFQYYEEEERQRGNFPDRFSGHQFPNYSSELNVNALLLGDSALYLCASSLARGGNQPQHFGDGTRLSIL.

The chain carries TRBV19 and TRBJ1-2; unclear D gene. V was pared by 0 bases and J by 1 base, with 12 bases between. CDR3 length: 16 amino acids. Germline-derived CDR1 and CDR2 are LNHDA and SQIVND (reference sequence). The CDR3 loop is CASSIDRRPFNYGYTF. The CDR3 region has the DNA TGTGCCAGTAGTATAGATCGAAGACCTTTTAACTATGGCTACACCTTC. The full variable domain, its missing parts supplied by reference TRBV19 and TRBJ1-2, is DGGITQSPKYLFRKEGQNVTLSCEQNLNHDAMYWYRQDPGQGLRLIYYSQIVNDFQKGDIAEGYSVSREKKESFPLTVTSAQKNPTAFYLCASSIDRRPFNYGYTFGSGTRLTVV.

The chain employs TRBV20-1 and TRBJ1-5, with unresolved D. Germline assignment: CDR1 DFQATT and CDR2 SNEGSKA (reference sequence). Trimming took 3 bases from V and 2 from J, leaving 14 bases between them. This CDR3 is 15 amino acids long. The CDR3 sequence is CSASVRLAGNQPQHF. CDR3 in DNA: TGCAGTGCTAGTGTACGCCTTGCGGGCAATCAGCCCCAGCATTTT.

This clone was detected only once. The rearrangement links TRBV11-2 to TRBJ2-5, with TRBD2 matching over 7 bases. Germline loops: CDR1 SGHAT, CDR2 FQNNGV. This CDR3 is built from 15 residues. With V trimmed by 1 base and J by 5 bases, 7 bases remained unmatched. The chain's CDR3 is CASSLVASGWETQYF. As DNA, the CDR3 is TGTGCCAGCAGCTTAGTGGCTAGCGGTTGGGAGACCCAGTACTTC.

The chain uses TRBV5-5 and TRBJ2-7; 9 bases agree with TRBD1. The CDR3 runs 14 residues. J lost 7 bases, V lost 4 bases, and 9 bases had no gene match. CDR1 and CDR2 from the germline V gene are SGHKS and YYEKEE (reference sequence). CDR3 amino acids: CASSPGQGRREQYF. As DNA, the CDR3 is TGTGCCAGCAGCCCCGGACAGGGGAGGAGGGAGCAGTACTTC.